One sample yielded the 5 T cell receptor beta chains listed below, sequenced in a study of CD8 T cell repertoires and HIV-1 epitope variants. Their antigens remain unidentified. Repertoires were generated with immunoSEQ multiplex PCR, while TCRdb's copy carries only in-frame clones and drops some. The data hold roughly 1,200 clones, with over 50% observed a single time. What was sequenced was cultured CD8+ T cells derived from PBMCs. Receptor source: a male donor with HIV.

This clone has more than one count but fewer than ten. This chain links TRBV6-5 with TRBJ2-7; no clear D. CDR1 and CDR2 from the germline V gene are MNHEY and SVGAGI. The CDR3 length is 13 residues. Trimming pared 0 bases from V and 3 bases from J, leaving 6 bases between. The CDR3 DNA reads TGTGCCAGCAGTTACTCTGGAAGCTACGAGCAGTACTTC. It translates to CASSYSGSYEQYF.

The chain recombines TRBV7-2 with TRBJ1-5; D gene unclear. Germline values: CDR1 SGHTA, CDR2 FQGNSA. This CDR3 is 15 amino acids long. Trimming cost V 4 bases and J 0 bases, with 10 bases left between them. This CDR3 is CASSSEGYSNQPQHF. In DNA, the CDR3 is TGTGCCAGCAGCTCGGAGGGCTATAGCAATCAGCCCCAGCATTTT.

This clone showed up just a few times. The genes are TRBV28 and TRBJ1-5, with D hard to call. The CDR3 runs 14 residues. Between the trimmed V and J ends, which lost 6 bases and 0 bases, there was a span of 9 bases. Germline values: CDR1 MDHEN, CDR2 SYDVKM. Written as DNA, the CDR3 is TGTGCCAGCAGGCGAACAAGTAGCAATCAGCCCCAGCATTTT. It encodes CASRRTSSNQPQHF.

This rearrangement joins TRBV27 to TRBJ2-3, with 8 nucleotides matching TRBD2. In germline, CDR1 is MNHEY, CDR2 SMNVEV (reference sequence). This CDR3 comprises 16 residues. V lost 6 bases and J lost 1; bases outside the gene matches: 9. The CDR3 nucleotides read TGTGCCAGCAGACATACGACGACTAGCGGCACAGATACGCAGTATTTT. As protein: CASRHTTTSGTDTQYF.

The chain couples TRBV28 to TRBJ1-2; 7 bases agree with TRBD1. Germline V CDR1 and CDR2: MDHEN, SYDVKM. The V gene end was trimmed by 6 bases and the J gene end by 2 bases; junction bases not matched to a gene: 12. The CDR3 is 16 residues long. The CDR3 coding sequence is TGTGCCAGCAGCCTATCGCAGGGGGAGGGAAACTATGGCTACACCTTC. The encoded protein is CASSLSQGEGNYGYTF.